This TCR beta chain is from a study of cytomegalovirus exposure and HLA in healthy donors. V was shortened by 2 bases and J by 4 bases, with 8 bases between the two germline ends. Germline V gives CDR1 GTSNPN, CDR2 SVGIG (reference sequence). This CDR3 spans 12 amino acids. Remarks on this clone: No antigen is known for it.

Notes on the study in general: The study found most TCR sequences rare, yet found some public TCRs in many donors. In a later analysis, CMV-associated beta chains were mostly HLA-associated, it appeared.

Researchers ran the PCR with 60 Vbeta and 13 Jbeta primers. Assay used: immunoSEQ multiplex PCR; TCRdb lists only in-frame clones, some missing. Of some 28,000 clones detected, 60% to 80% appear once; the ten largest clones hold approximately 42%. J is TRBJ2-5 and V is TRBV30; a weak D match, TRBD2 (6 bases). The origin of this receptor is a male donor in good health and CMV-seropositive. Sequencing was done on a sample of PBMCs. CDR3 protein: CAWSTGRETQYF. The CDR3 bases are TGTGCCTGGAGTACCGGGAGAGAGACCCAGTACTTC.